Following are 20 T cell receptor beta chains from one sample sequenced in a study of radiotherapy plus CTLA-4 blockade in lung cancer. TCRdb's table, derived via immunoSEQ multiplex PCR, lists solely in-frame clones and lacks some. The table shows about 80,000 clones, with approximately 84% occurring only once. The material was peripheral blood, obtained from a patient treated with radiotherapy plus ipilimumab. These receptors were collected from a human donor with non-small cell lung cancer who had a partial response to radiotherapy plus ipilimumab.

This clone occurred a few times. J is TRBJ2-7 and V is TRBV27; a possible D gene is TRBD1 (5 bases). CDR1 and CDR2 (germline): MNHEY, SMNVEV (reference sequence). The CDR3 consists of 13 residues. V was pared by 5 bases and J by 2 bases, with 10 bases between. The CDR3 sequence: CASSRRQTYEQYF. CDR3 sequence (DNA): TGTGCCAGCAGTAGACGACAGACCTACGAGCAGTACTTC.

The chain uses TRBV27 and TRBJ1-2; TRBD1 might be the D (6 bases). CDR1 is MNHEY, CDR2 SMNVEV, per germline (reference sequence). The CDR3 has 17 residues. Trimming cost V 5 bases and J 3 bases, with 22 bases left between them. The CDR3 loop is CASSTRTAGAGDYGYTF. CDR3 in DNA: TGTGCCAGCAGTACCCGGACAGCAGGTGCCGGGGACTATGGCTACACCTTC.

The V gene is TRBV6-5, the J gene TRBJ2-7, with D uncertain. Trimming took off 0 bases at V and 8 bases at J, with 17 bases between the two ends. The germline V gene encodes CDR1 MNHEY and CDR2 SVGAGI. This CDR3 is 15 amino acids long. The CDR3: CASSYSSNAGLQQYF. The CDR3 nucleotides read TGTGCCAGCAGTTACTCGTCCAACGCTGGCTTACAGCAGTACTTC.

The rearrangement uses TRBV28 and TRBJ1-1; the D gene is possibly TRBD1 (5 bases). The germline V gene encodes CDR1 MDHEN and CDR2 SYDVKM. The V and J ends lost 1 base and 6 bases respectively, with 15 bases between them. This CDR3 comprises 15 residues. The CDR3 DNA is TGTGCCAGCAGTTTATTCAGCAGGGTGAAACCTGAAGCTTTCTTT. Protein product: CASSLFSRVKPEAFF.

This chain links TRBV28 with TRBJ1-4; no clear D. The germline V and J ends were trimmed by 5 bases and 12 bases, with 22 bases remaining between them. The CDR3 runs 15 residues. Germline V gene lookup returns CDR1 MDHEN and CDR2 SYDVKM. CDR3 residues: CASSTKTGRNGELFF. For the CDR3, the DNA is TGTGCCAGCAGTACCAAAACCGGCCGCAATGGAGAACTGTTTTTT. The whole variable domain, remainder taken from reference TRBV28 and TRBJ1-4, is DVKVTQSSRYLVKRTGEKVFLECVQDMDHENMFWYRQDPGLGLRLIYFSYDVKMKEKGDIPEGYSVSREKKERFSLILESASTNQTSMYLCASSTKTGRNGELFFGSGTQLSVL.

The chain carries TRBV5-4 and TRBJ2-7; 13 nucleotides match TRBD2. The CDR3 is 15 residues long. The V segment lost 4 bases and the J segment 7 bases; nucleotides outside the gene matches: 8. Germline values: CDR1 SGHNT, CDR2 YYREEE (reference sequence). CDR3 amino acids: CASSQGTSGTGEQYF. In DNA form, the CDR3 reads TGTGCCAGCAGCCAGGGGACTAGCGGGACTGGGGAGCAGTACTTC.

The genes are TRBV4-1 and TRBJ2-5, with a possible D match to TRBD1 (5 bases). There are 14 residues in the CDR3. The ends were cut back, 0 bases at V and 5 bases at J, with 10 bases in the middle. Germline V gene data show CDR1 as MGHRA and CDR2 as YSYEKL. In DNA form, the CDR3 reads TGCGCCAGCAGCCAAGACAGGGCGGCGGAGACCCAGTACTTC. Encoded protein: CASSQDRAAETQYF.

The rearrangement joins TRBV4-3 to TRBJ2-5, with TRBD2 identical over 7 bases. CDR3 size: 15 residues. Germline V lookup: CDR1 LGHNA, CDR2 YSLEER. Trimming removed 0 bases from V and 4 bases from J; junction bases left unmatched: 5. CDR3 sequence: CASSQDGRAGETQYF. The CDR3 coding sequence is TGCGCCAGCAGCCAAGATGGGAGGGCGGGAGAGACCCAGTACTTC.

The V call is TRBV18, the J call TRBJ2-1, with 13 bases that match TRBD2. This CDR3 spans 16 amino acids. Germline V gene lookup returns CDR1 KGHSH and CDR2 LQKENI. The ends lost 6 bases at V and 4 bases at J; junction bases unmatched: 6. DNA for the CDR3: TGTGCCAGCTCGCGGACTAGCGGGAGTGGGTACAATGAGCAGTTCTTC. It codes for CASSRTSGSGYNEQFF.

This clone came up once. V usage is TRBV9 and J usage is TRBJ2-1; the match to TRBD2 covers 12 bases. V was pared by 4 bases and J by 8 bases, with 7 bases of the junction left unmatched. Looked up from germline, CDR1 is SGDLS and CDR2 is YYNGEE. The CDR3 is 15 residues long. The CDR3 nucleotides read TGTGCCAGCAGCATGACTAGCGGGAGATTCCATGAGCAGTTCTTC. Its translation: CASSMTSGRFHEQFF. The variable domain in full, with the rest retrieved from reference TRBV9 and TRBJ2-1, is DSGVTQTPKHLITATGQRVTLRCSPRSGDLSVYWYQQSLDQGLQFLIQYYNGEERAKGNILERFSAQQFPDLHSELNLSSLELGDSALYFCASSMTSGRFHEQFFGPGTRLTVL.

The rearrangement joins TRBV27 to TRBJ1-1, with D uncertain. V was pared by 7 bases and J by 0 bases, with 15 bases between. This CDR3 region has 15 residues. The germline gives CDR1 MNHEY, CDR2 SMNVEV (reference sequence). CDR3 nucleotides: TGTGCCAGCAAGGGAGGAGGTGTATTGAACACTGAAGCTTTCTTT. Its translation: CASKGGGVLNTEAFF.

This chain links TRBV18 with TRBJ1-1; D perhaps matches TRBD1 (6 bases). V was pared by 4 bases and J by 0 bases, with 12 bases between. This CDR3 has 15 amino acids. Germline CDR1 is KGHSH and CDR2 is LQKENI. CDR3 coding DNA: TGTGCCAGCTCACGCAGGGGAGATATGAACACTGAAGCTTTCTTT. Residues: CASSRRGDMNTEAFF.

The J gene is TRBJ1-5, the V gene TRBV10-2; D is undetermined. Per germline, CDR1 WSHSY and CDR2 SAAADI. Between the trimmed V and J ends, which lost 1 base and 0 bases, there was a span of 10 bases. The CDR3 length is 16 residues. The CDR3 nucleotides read TGCGCCAGCAGTGAGTACAGATCCTATAGCAATCAGCCCCAGCATTTT. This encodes CASSEYRSYSNQPQHF.

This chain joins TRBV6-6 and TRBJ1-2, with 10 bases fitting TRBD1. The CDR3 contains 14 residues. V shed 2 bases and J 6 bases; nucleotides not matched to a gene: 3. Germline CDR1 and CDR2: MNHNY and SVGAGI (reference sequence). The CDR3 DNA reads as TGTGCCAGCAGTTACGGGGACAGGGGAAATGGCTACACCTTC. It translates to CASSYGDRGNGYTF.

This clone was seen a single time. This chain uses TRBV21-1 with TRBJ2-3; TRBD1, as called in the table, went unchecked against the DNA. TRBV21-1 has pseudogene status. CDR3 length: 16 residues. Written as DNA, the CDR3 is TGTGCCAGCAGCAAGGGGAGGACAGGGGCGACAGATACGCAGTATTTT. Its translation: CASSKGRTGATDTQYF.

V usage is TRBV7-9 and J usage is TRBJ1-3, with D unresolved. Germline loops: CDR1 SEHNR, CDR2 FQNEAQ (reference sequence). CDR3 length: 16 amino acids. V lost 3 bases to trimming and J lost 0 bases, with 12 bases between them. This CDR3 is CASSLRATPSGNTIYF. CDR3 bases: TGTGCCAGCAGCTTGCGGGCAACACCCTCTGGAAACACCATATATTTT.

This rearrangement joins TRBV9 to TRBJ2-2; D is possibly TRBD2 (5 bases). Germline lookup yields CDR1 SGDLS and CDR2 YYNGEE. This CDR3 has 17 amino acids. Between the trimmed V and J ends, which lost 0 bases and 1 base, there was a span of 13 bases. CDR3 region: CASSVAMDLRNTGELFF. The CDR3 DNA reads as TGTGCCAGCAGCGTAGCCATGGACTTGAGGAACACCGGGGAGCTGTTTTTT.

The CDR3 protein is CASSLVSGYEQYF. CDR3 nucleotide sequence: TGTGCCAGCAGCTTAGTTTCCGGTTACGAGCAGTACTTC. The rearrangement links TRBV7-9 to TRBJ2-5; D gene unclear. TRBJ2-7 matches the DNA end more closely, so the J call is doubtful. Germline CDR1 is SEHNR and CDR2 is FQNEAQ (reference sequence). The CDR3 extends over 13 amino acids.

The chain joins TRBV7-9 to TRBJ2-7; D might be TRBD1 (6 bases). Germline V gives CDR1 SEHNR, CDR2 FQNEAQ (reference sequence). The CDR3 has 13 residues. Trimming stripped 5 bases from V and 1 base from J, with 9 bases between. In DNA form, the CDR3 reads TGTGCCAGCAGCCGGCAGGGGTCCTACGAGCAGTACGTC. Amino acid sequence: CASSRQGSYEQYV.

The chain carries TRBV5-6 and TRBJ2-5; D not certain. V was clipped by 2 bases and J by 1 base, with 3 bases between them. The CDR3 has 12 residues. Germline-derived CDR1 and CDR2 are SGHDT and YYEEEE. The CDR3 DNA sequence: TGTGCCAGCAGCTTCGGCCAAGAGACCCAGTACTTC. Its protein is CASSFGQETQYF.